Below, 28 T cell receptor beta chains from the same sample are listed, as sequenced in a study of T cell changes during pregnancy in multiple sclerosis. Profiled with immunoSEQ multiplex PCR; TCRdb holds only in-frame clones, not every one. The sample includes over 80,000 clones, about nine tenths of them seen just once. Material: peripheral blood, obtained in the second trimester of pregnancy. These receptors were obtained from a female donor in good health, enrolled as a control in a pregnancy study.

This clone was seen just once. DNA of the CDR3: TGTGCCAGCAGTGAGAGGTCCTCCTACGAGCAGTACTTC. Translating gives CASSERSSYEQYF. The rearrangement links TRBV6-1 to TRBJ2-7; unclear D gene. CDR1 and CDR2 (germline): MNHNS, SASEGT. The length of the CDR3 is 13 residues. V was clipped by 3 bases and J by 0 bases, with 6 bases between them.

V gene TRBV11-2 combines with J gene TRBJ1-1; D remains unclear. This CDR3 region has 13 residues. CDR1 is SGHAT and CDR2 is FQNNGV in the germline V gene. The V end lost 5 bases, the J end lost 10 bases, and 17 bases lay between the germline ends. Here the CDR3 DNA reads TGTGCCAGCAGCCCGGCGGGTCGGGTGGGAGCTTTCTTT. It translates to CASSPAGRVGAFF.

The gene calls are TRBV28 and TRBJ1-2; 7 positions match TRBD1. This CDR3 has 13 amino acids. V shed 3 bases, J shed 4 bases, and the junction held 2 bases outside the gene matches. CDR1 and CDR2 (germline): MDHEN, SYDVKM. The CDR3 nucleotides are TGTGCCAGCAGTTTCGACAGGGTCTATGGCTACACCTTC. Translating gives CASSFDRVYGYTF.

The chain has TRBV6-1 and TRBJ2-7; the D gene is possibly TRBD2 (6 bases). CDR1 MNHNS and CDR2 SASEGT come from the germline V gene. V gave up 2 bases and J gave up 10 bases, with 9 bases separating them. This CDR3 has 11 amino acids. The CDR3 is CASSEWGLQYF. The DNA of the CDR3 is TGTGCCAGCAGTGAATGGGGACTCCAGTACTTC.

The chain carries TRBV6-5 and TRBJ1-1, with D perhaps matching TRBD1 (6 bases). Germline lookup yields CDR1 MNHEY and CDR2 SVGAGI. V was cut by 2 bases and J by 3 bases, with 10 bases left in between. This CDR3 comprises 14 residues. The CDR3 DNA reads as TGTGCCAGCAGTTACGACAGGTTTGACACTGAAGCTTTCTTT. Protein product: CASSYDRFDTEAFF.

The chain combines TRBV18 with TRBJ2-3; no reliable D call. V lost 5 bases and J lost 1, with 10 bases in between. CDR1 and CDR2 (germline): KGHSH, LQKENI. There are 14 residues in the CDR3. The CDR3 nucleotides are TGTGCCAGCTCAGCTCAGGTCCGCACAGATACGCAGTATTTT. It is translated as CASSAQVRTDTQYF.

The rearrangement uses TRBV10-3 and TRBJ2-5; 8 nucleotides agree with TRBD1. From germline, CDR1 is ENHRY and CDR2 SYGVKD. V lost 3 bases, J lost 3 bases, and 12 bases stayed unmatched. The CDR3 is 17 amino acids. The CDR3 DNA is TGTGCCATCAGTGAATCGGGACAGGCTAATTCGGAAGAGACCCAGTACTTC. Translated: CAISESGQANSEETQYF.

The rearrangement uses TRBV5-1 and TRBJ1-1; the D is unclear. The germline V and J ends were trimmed by 0 bases and 0 bases, with 12 bases remaining between them. The CDR3 spans 16 residues. The germline V gene has CDR1 SGHRS and CDR2 YFSETQ. The CDR3 loop is CASSLVAFGVNTEAFF. In DNA, the CDR3 is TGCGCCAGCAGCTTGGTGGCGTTCGGGGTGAACACTGAAGCTTTCTTT.

This clone has only a few counts. This CDR3 is CASSAQGGTSVKNEQFF. The CDR3, as DNA: TGTGCCAGCAGCGCCCAGGGGGGGACTAGCGTTAAAAATGAGCAGTTCTTC. The rearrangement uses TRBV9 and TRBJ2-1; 10 bases map to TRBD2. Trimming removed 3 bases from V and 7 bases from J; junction bases left unmatched: 13. CDR3 length: 17 residues. Germline V gives CDR1 SGDLS, CDR2 YYNGEE.

The V gene is TRBV18, the J gene TRBJ2-7; D unresolved. Looked up from germline, CDR1 is KGHSH and CDR2 is LQKENI. The CDR3 consists of 15 residues. V lost 2 bases and J lost 2, with 13 bases in between. Written as DNA, the CDR3 is TGTGCCAGCTCACCATTAAACACAGACCCCTACGAGCAGTACTTC. Protein: CASSPLNTDPYEQYF.

The CDR3, as DNA: TGTGCCAGCAGCTTAGTGGGGGGGGGCTCCTACAATGAGCAGTTCTTC. Its translation: CASSLVGGGSYNEQFF. J is TRBJ2-1 and V is TRBV7-2; TRBD2 matches at 7 bases. Germline CDR1 and CDR2: SGHTA and FQGNSA. The CDR3 sequence is 16 residues long. Trimming took 1 base from V and 0 from J; bases not matched to a gene: 3.

The J gene is TRBJ1-6, the V gene TRBV5-1; 10 bases map to TRBD1. The germline V gene encodes CDR1 SGHRS and CDR2 YFSETQ. The CDR3 runs to 16 residues. V lost 5 bases to trimming and J lost 7 bases; unmatched junction nucleotides: 9. DNA of the CDR3: TGCGCCAGCAGGCGACAGGGGGCGCAAACAAATTCACCCCTCCACTTT. Protein product: CASRRQGAQTNSPLHF.

The chain joins TRBV7-8 to TRBJ1-1; a weak D match, TRBD1 (5 bases). The V end was cut by 5 bases, the J end by 10 bases, with 14 bases between. Germline V lookup: CDR1 SGHVS, CDR2 FQNEAQ. The CDR3 has 12 residues. The CDR3 region has the DNA TGTGCCAGCAGCCGACAAGGACAATTAGCTTTCTTT. Its translation: CASSRQGQLAFF.

The rearrangement uses TRBV5-5 and TRBJ2-7; maybe TRBD1 (6 bases). Germline CDR1 reads SGHKS; CDR2 reads YYEKEE (reference sequence). V was shortened by 4 bases and J by 6 bases, with 23 bases between the two germline ends. This CDR3 is built from 16 residues. This chain's CDR3 is CASSLFVGASRLEQYF. The CDR3 DNA is TGTGCCAGCAGCCTTTTCGTGGGGGCGTCGCGCCTCGAGCAGTACTTC.

The chain recombines TRBV19 with TRBJ2-6; 7 nucleotides line up with TRBD2. With V trimmed by 7 bases and J by 0 bases, 15 bases remained unmatched. The CDR3 loop spans 19 amino acids. Germline CDR1 is LNHDA and CDR2 is SQIVND (reference sequence). CDR3 region: CASTRTREVPRSGANVLTF. The CDR3 DNA reads TGTGCCAGTACCCGGACTAGGGAGGTCCCCCGCTCTGGGGCCAACGTCCTGACTTTC.

V gene TRBV2 combines with J gene TRBJ2-7; D perhaps matches TRBD1 (5 bases). CDR1 and CDR2 (germline): SNHLY, FYNNEI. The length of the CDR3 is 11 residues. V lost 9 bases and J 6 bases, leaving 12 bases between the germline ends. Written as DNA, the CDR3 is TGTGCCAGGGGGCCGGGCGGCGAGCAGTACTTC. Its translation is CARGPGGEQYF.

The rearrangement joins TRBV7-9 to TRBJ2-7, with 11 bases lining up with TRBD1. J gave up 5 bases and V 4 bases, and 7 bases lay outside the gene matches. Germline CDR1 and CDR2: SEHNR and FQNEAQ (reference sequence). The CDR3 has 15 amino acids. The CDR3 bases are TGTGCCAGCAGCTGGCGGACAGGGGGCTTTAACGAGCAGTACTTC. Its translation: CASSWRTGGFNEQYF.

V and J are TRBV6-1 and TRBJ2-5, with a possible D match to TRBD2 (5 bases). The V gene lost 2 bases and the J gene lost 0 bases, with 13 bases spanning the gap. This CDR3 is built from 16 residues. Germline CDR1 reads MNHNS; CDR2 reads SASEGT. CDR3 in amino acids: CASSEPYRRYQETQYF. In DNA, the CDR3 is TGTGCCAGCAGTGAACCCTATCGGAGGTACCAAGAGACCCAGTACTTC.

Note on this clone: Different DNA sequences within this sample yield the same CDR3. This rearrangement joins TRBV7-2 to TRBJ1-1; D possibly corresponds to TRBD1 (6 bases). Trimming pared 2 bases from V and 3 bases from J, leaving 7 bases between. The V gene's germline CDR1 is SGHTA and CDR2 FQGNSA. This CDR3 region has 13 residues. Here the CDR3 reads CASSLQGYTEAFF. CDR3 DNA: TGTGCCAGCAGCTTACAGGGGTACACTGAAGCTTTCTTT.

The J gene is TRBJ1-1, the V gene TRBV6-1; possible D gene TRBD1, 5 bases. The CDR3 spans 12 residues. Germline loops: CDR1 MNHNS, CDR2 SASEGT. V gave up 6 bases and J gave up 10 bases, with 15 bases separating them. Here the CDR3 reads CASSGDRGGAFF. In DNA form, the CDR3 reads TGTGCCAGCAGCGGGGACCGGGGGGGAGCTTTCTTT.

This clone showed up just once. The V call is TRBV5-6, the J call TRBJ2-7, with TRBD2 matching over 10 bases. This CDR3 has 15 residues. Germline CDR1 SGHDT, CDR2 YYEEEE. V lost 1 base, J lost 6 bases, and 7 bases stayed unmatched. CDR3 sequence (DNA): TGTGCCAGCAGCTTGCTTGGGGCTAGCGGGAGCGAGCAGTACTTC. Translation gives CASSLLGASGSEQYF.

This chain connects TRBV29-1 to TRBJ1-5; 7 bases fit TRBD1. The CDR3 is 15 residues long. After removal of 4 bases from V and 1 base from J, the junction contained 7 bases not matched to a gene. Germline V CDR1 and CDR2: SQVTM, ANQGSEA. The CDR3 reads CSVGGGRGSNQPQHF. CDR3 DNA sequence: TGCAGCGTTGGAGGGGGCCGAGGGAGCAATCAGCCCCAGCATTTT. Full variable domain (remainder filled in from reference TRBV29-1 and TRBJ1-5): SAVISQKPSRDICQRGTSLTIQCQVDSQVTMMFWYRQQPGQSLTLIATANQGSEATYESGFVIDKFPISRPNLTFSTLTVSNMSPEDSSIYLCSVGGGRGSNQPQHFGDGTRLSIL.

This clone showed up just a few times. The J gene is TRBJ1-5, the V gene TRBV27; 9 bases agree with TRBD1. CDR3 length: 14 residues. The V gene's germline CDR1 is MNHEY and CDR2 SMNVEV (reference sequence). V lost 6 bases to trimming and J lost 4 bases; unmatched junction nucleotides: 4. The CDR3 coding sequence is TGTGCCAGCAGGCTCGACAGGGGGAATCAGCCCCAGCATTTT. It specifies CASRLDRGNQPQHF.

The chain joins TRBV28 to TRBJ2-2; TRBD1 agrees at 7 bases. The CDR3 totals 15 residues. Germline V gives CDR1 MDHEN, CDR2 SYDVKM. V lost 2 bases, J lost 0 bases, and 0 bases stayed unmatched. The CDR3: CASSLGTANTGELFF. Here the CDR3 DNA reads TGTGCCAGCAGTTTAGGGACAGCGAACACCGGGGAGCTGTTTTTT.

The V call is TRBV7-6, the J call TRBJ2-7, with D tentatively TRBD1 (6 bases). V was shortened by 6 bases and J by 6 bases, with 21 bases between the two germline ends. Per the germline V gene, CDR1 is SGHVS and CDR2 is FNYEAQ. This CDR3 is built from 15 residues. The CDR3 DNA is TGTGCCAGCAGTTTAAGGCAGGGGCCCTTCGCCGAGCAGTACTTC. It codes for CASSLRQGPFAEQYF.

CDR3 nucleotide sequence: TGTGCCAGCAGCTTCGGACTCAATGAAAAACTGTTTTTT. This sequence encodes CASSFGLNEKLFF. The rearrangement uses TRBV5-6 and TRBJ1-4, with D unresolved. Trimming shortened V by 2 bases and J by 5 bases, and 7 bases separated the two germline ends. Per germline, CDR1 SGHDT and CDR2 YYEEEE. The CDR3 is 13 amino acids.

The J gene is TRBJ1-2, the V gene TRBV4-1; no definite D call. Trimming cost V 0 bases and J 7 bases, with 9 bases left between them. Germline V lookup: CDR1 MGHRA, CDR2 YSYEKL. This CDR3 region has 13 residues. In DNA form, the CDR3 reads TGCGCCAGCAGCCAAGACGCGACTGGTGGCTACACCTTC. Translated: CASSQDATGGYTF.

J is TRBJ2-7 and V is TRBV11-2, with TRBD1 matching 9 bases. The CDR3 runs 15 residues. The germline V gene has CDR1 SGHAT and CDR2 FQNNGV. Trimming cost V 0 bases and J 3 bases; bases outside gene matches: 3. The CDR3 here is CASSLEGQGFYEQYF. The CDR3 nucleotides read TGTGCCAGCAGCTTAGAAGGACAGGGGTTCTACGAGCAGTACTTC. The full variable domain, in which reference TRBV11-2 and TRBJ2-7 provide the parts outside the CDR3, is EAGVAQSPRYKIIEKRQSVAFWCNPISGHATLYWYQQILGQGPKLLIQFQNNGVVDDSQLPKDRFSAERLKGVDSTLKIQPAKLEDSAVYLCASSLEGQGFYEQYFGPGTRLTVT.